This passage covers 17 T cell receptor beta chains from one sample sequenced in a study of blood T cells in healthy people across ages. Primers used in a second PCR of roughly 7 to 12 cycles were a sample-barcoded 5' primer and a J-beta primer mix. TCRdb independently ran MiXCR on the 5' RACE reads; one entry per CDR3 protein. The table lists roughly 2 million distinct CDR3 sequences, just under 50% of them singletons. Sequenced material: blood. These receptors were taken from a woman in her thirties or forties in good health.

As to this clonotype: The junction shows a germline mismatch at one end, possibly a read error. The chain has TRBV7-2 and TRBJ2-5, with D possibly being TRBD1 (6 bases). CDR1 is SGHTA and CDR2 is FQGNSA in the germline V gene. The CDR3 totals 14 residues. CDR3 protein: CARSLGQGSETQYF. CDR3 nucleotide sequence: TGTGCCCGCAGCTTAGGCCAGGGGTCAGAGACCCAGTACTTC.

This clonotype was detected a few times. The chain recombines TRBV11-2 with TRBJ2-3, with 8 bases fitting TRBD2. This CDR3 is 15 amino acids long. From germline, CDR1 is SGHAT and CDR2 FQNNGV. J was trimmed by 6 bases and V by 5 bases; bases with no gene match: 10. The CDR3 region is CASSATSGGIDTQYF. The CDR3 nucleotides are TGTGCCAGCAGCGCGACGAGCGGGGGTATTGATACGCAGTATTTT.

The chain joins TRBV6-5 to TRBJ1-2; a weak D match, TRBD1 (6 bases). Trimming left V 2 bases short and J 4 bases short, with 17 bases between. In germline, CDR1 is MNHEY, CDR2 SVGAGI. CDR3 length equals 16 residues. CDR3 sequence: CASSYISGAGRYGYTF. The CDR3 nucleotides read TGTGCCAGCAGTTACATCTCGGGGGCAGGGCGCTATGGCTACACCTTC.

Comment on this clonotype: At one end the junction does not follow the germline gene, possibly because of a read error. The J gene is TRBJ2-1, the V gene TRBV27; D call uncertain. CDR1 MNHEY and CDR2 SMNVEV come from the germline V gene (reference sequence). This CDR3 comprises 13 residues. The CDR3, as DNA: TGTGCCAGCAGAGAACGTTCCTACAATAAGCAGTTCTTC. Protein product: CASRERSYNKQFF.

This clonotype was counted between two and nine times. This rearrangement joins TRBV6-1 to TRBJ2-7; TRBD2 is a possible D gene (6 bases). V shed 7 bases and J shed 0 bases, with 16 bases lying between them. This CDR3 has 15 amino acids. Germline assignment: CDR1 MNHNS and CDR2 SASEGT. CDR3 bases: TGTGCCAGCATAAGACCGGGACTGAGCTCCTACGAGCAGTACTTC. Protein sequence: CASIRPGLSSYEQYF.

This clonotype was seen a handful of times. The rearrangement uses TRBV7-3 and TRBJ2-1, with 11 positions matching TRBD2. Trimming took 5 bases from V and 9 from J; bases not matched to a gene: 12. Germline lookup yields CDR1 SGHTA and CDR2 FQGTGA. The CDR3 extends over 16 amino acids. Written as DNA, the CDR3 is TGTGCCAGCAGCCCGACTAGGACTAGCGGGTCGGGTGAGCAGTTCTTC. Residues: CASSPTRTSGSGEQFF.

This chain uses TRBV20-1 with TRBJ2-3; D not resolved. Per germline, CDR1 DFQATT and CDR2 SNEGSKA (reference sequence). This CDR3 has 13 amino acids. Trimming took off 6 bases at V and 1 base at J, with 11 bases between the two ends. This CDR3 reads CSATTRRTDTQYF. CDR3 coding DNA: TGCAGTGCCACTACTCGGCGCACAGATACGCAGTATTTT.

This chain joins TRBV20-1 and TRBJ1-1, with 7 bases aligning to TRBD1. In germline, CDR1 is DFQATT, CDR2 SNEGSKA (reference sequence). This CDR3 is built from 15 residues. The CDR3: CRVPKGAGRNTEAFF. For the CDR3, the DNA is TGCAGAGTCCCTAAGGGGGCGGGGAGGAACACTGAAGCTTTCTTT.

The chain carries TRBV29-1 and TRBJ2-1; D not resolved. This CDR3 is 11 amino acids long. Germline-derived CDR1 and CDR2 are SQVTM and ANQGSEA. Trimming removed 7 bases from V and 7 bases from J, with 11 bases in between. The CDR3 here is CSGRLINEQFF. The CDR3 DNA follows: TGCAGCGGCCGACTGATTAATGAGCAGTTCTTC.

The chain carries TRBV2 and TRBJ2-1; 13 bases agree with TRBD2. The V segment lost 1 base and the J segment 9 bases; nucleotides outside the gene matches: 3. The CDR3 totals 15 residues. Germline-derived CDR1 and CDR2 are SNHLY and FYNNEI. CDR3: CASSEEGLAGIEQFF. The CDR3 region has the DNA TGTGCCAGCAGTGAAGAGGGACTAGCGGGGATTGAGCAGTTCTTC.

This clonotype was seen a few times. The chain couples TRBV12-3 or TRBV12-4 to TRBJ1-2; D gene unclear. V gave up 3 bases and J gave up 5 bases, with 10 bases separating them. This CDR3 is 13 amino acids long. Written as DNA, the CDR3 is TGTGCCAGCAGTTTGGTGCCGCTATATGGCTACACCTTC. As protein: CASSLVPLYGYTF.

Details on this clonotype: A much larger clone is a single base away; this may be a read error. The gene calls are TRBV12-3 or TRBV12-4 and TRBJ1-2; a possible D gene is TRBD1 (5 bases). V lost 5 bases to trimming and J lost 4 bases, with 8 bases between them. The CDR3 sequence is 12 residues long. The CDR3 nucleotides are TGTGCCAGCAGTGGGGACGGCTATGGCTACACCTTC. It translates to CASSGDGYGYTF.

This clonotype has a count of ten or more. V is TRBV10-3 and J is TRBJ2-1; tentative D call: TRBD1 (5 bases). CDR3 length: 16 amino acids. Between the trimmed V and J ends, which lost 2 bases and 8 bases, there was a span of 19 bases. CDR1 and CDR2 (germline): ENHRY, SYGVKD. The CDR3 DNA follows: TGTGCCATCAGTGAGGAGGTGGGGCTATCACACGATGAGCAGTTCTTC. Residues: CAISEEVGLSHDEQFF.

This clonotype has more than one count but fewer than ten. The V call is TRBV28, the J call TRBJ1-2; maybe TRBD1 (5 bases). Germline V gene data show CDR1 as MDHEN and CDR2 as SYDVKM. This CDR3 has 12 residues. Trimming stripped 6 bases from V and 7 bases from J, with 12 bases between. The CDR3 reads CASRQEISGYTF. CDR3 coding DNA: TGTGCCAGCAGACAGGAGATCTCTGGCTACACCTTC.

This clonotype was detected only a few times. The V call is TRBV6-2 or TRBV6-3, the J call TRBJ2-4, with D uncertain. There are 16 residues in the CDR3. V lost 8 bases to trimming and J lost 2 bases, with 19 bases between them. CDR1 is MNHEY, CDR2 SVGEGT, per germline. This chain's CDR3 is CASVSQANPPKNIQYF. The CDR3 DNA reads as TGTGCCAGCGTTTCCCAGGCCAATCCCCCCAAAAACATTCAGTACTTC.

This clonotype was counted between two and nine times. The chain carries TRBV9 and TRBJ2-3, with TRBD2 as a possible D gene (5 bases). Trimming shortened V by 0 bases and J by 2 bases, and 13 bases separated the two germline ends. CDR1 and CDR2 from the germline V gene are SGDLS and YYNGEE. The CDR3 is made up of 16 amino acids. DNA for the CDR3: TGTGCCAGCAGCGTAGACGTAGGAGGCCCCACAGATACGCAGTATTTT. This codes for CASSVDVGGPTDTQYF.

This clonotype showed up just a few times. V gene TRBV4-2 combines with J gene TRBJ2-1; TRBD2 agrees at 16 bases. CDR3 size: 17 residues. Germline V gene lookup returns CDR1 LGHNA and CDR2 YNFKEQ. The ends lost 3 bases at V and 10 bases at J; junction bases unmatched: 9. CDR3 residues: CASSHKGTSGGAWEQFF. CDR3 DNA: TGTGCCAGCAGCCACAAAGGGACTAGCGGGGGGGCGTGGGAGCAGTTCTTC.